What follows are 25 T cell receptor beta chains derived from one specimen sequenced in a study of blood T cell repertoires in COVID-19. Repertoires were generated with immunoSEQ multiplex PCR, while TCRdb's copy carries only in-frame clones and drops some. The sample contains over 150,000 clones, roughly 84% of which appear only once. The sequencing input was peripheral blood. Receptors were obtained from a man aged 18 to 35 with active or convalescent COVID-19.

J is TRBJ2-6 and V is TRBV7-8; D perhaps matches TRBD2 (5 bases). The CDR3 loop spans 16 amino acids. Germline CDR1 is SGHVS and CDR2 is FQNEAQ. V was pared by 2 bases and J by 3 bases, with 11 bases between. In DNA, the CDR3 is TGTGCCAGCAGCTTACGTGAGGGCAGTGGGGCCAACGTCCTGACTTTC. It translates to CASSLREGSGANVLTF.

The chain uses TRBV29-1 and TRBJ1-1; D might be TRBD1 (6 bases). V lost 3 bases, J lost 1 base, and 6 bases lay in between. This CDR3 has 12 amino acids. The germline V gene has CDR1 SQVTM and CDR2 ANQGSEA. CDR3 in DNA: TGCAGCGTTGACAGGGGGAACACTGAAGCTTTCTTT. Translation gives CSVDRGNTEAFF. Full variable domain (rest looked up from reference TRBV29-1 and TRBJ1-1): SAVISQKPSRDICQRGTSLTIQCQVDSQVTMMFWYRQQPGQSLTLIATANQGSEATYESGFVIDKFPISRPNLTFSTLTVSNMSPEDSSIYLCSVDRGNTEAFFGQGTRLTVV.

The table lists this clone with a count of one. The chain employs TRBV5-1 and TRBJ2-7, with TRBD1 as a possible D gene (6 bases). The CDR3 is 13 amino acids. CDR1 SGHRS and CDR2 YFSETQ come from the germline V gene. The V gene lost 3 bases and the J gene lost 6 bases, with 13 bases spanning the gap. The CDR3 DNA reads TGCGCCAGCAGCTCTAAGACAGGCGCCGAGCAGTACTTC. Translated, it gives CASSSKTGAEQYF.

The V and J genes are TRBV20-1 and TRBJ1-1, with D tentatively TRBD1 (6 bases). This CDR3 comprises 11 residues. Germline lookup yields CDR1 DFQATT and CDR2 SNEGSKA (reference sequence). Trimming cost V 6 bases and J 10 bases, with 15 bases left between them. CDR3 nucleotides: TGCAGTGCGGGTCGACAGGCTGGAGCTTTCTTT. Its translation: CSAGRQAGAFF.

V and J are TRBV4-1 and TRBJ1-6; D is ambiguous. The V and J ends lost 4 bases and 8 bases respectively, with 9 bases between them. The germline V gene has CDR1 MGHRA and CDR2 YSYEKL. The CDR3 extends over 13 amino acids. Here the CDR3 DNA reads TGCGCCAGCAGCCTCGAGTGGTATTCACCCCTCCACTTT. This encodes CASSLEWYSPLHF.

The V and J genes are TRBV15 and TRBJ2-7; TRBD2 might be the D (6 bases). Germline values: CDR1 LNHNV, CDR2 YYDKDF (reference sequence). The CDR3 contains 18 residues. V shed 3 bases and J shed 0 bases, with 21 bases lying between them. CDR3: CATSREGGRTISSYEQYF. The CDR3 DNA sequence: TGTGCCACCAGCAGGGAGGGAGGTAGAACCATTAGCTCCTACGAGCAGTACTTC.

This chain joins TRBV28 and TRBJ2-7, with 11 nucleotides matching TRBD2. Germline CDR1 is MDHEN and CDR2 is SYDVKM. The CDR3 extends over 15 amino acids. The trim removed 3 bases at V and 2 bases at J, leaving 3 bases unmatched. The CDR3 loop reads CASSFDSGRAYEQYF. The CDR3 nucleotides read TGTGCCAGCAGTTTTGATAGCGGGAGGGCCTACGAGCAGTACTTC.

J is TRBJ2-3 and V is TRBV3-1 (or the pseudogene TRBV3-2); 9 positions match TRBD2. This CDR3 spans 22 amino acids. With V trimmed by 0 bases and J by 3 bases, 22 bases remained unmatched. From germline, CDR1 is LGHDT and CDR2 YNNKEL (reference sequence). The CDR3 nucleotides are TGTGCCAGCAGCCAAGATTATTATACCGCGGGAGGGCCTGGGGTCGTAACAGATACGCAGTATTTT. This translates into CASSQDYYTAGGPGVVTDTQYF.

CDR3 sequence reads: CASSLGGRGDEQYF. DNA for the CDR3: TGTGCCAGCAGCTTAGGCGGGAGAGGGGACGAGCAGTACTTC. V gene TRBV7-8 combines with J gene TRBJ2-7, with 7 bases aligning to TRBD2. Germline values: CDR1 SGHVS, CDR2 FQNEAQ. V was clipped by 1 base and J by 5 bases; unmatched bases: 5. CDR3 length: 14 residues.

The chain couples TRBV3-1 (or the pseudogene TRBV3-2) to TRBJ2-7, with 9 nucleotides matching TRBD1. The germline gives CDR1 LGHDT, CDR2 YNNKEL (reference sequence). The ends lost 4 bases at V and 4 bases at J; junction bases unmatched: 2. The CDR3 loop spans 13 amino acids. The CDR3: CASSPDRGYEQYF. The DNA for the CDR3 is TGTGCCAGCAGCCCAGACAGGGGGTACGAGCAGTACTTC.

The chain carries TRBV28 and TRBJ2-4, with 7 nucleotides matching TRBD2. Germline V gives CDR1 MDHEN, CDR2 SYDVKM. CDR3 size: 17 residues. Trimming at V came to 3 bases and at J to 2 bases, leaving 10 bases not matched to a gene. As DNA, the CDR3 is TGTGCCAGCAGTTTTCGACTAGCAGGCGATACCAAAAACATTCAGTACTTC. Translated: CASSFRLAGDTKNIQYF.

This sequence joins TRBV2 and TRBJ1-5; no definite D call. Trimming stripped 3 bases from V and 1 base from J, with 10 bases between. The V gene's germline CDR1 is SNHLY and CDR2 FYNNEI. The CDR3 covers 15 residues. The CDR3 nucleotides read TGTGCCAGCAGTGAGACCCGGGGAAGCAATCAGCCCCAGCATTTT. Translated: CASSETRGSNQPQHF.

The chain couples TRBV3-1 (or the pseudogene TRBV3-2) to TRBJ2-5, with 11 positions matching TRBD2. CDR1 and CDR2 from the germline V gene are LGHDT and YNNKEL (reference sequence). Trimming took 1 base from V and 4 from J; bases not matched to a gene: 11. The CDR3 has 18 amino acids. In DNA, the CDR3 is TGTGCCAGCAGCCAAGTGCTTAGCGGGGGGGCGGGCTCAGAGACCCAGTACTTC. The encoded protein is CASSQVLSGGAGSETQYF.

CDR3 region: CASSVGTSGSQAKNIQYF. The CDR3 bases are TGTGCCAGCAGCGTCGGGACTAGCGGGAGCCAGGCCAAAAACATTCAGTACTTC. This rearrangement joins TRBV9 to TRBJ2-4; 14 bases map to TRBD2. CDR3 size: 18 residues. J lost 1 base, V lost 2 bases, and 5 bases had no gene match. From germline, CDR1 is SGDLS and CDR2 YYNGEE.

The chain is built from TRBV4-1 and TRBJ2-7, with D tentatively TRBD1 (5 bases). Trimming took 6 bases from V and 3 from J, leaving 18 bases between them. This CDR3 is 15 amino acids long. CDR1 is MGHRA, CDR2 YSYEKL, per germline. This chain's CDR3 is CASSDPPRGGYEQYF. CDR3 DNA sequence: TGCGCCAGCAGTGATCCTCCTAGGGGTGGCTACGAGCAGTACTTC.

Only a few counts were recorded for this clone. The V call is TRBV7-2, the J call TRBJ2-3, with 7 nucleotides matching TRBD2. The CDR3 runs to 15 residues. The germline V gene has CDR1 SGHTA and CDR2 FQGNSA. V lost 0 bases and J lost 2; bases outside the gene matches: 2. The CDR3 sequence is CASSLAGGDTDTQYF. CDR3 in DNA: TGTGCCAGCAGCTTAGCGGGAGGGGACACAGATACGCAGTATTTT.

CDR3: CASSVGRALTYEQYF. The CDR3 DNA reads as TGTGCCAGCAGCGTAGGGAGGGCTCTCACCTACGAGCAGTACTTC. This chain uses TRBV11-2 with TRBJ2-7, with 7 positions matching TRBD2. CDR1 SGHAT and CDR2 FQNNGV come from the germline V gene. With 5 bases clipped from V and 2 bases from J, the junction kept 9 bases outside the gene matches. The CDR3 has 15 residues.

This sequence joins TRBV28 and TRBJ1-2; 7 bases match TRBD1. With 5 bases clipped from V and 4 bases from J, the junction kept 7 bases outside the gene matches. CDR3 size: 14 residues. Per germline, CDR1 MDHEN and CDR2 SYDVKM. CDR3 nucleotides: TGTGCCAGCAGTATCCGACAGGGAAGCTATGGCTACACCTTC. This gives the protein CASSIRQGSYGYTF.

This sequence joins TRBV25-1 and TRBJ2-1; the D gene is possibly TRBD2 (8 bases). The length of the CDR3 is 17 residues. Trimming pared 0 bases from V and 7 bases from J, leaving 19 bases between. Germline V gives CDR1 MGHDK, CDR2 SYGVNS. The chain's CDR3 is CASSEYGRGQLDNEQFF. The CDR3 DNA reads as TGTGCCAGCAGTGAATACGGGAGGGGGCAGCTGGATAATGAGCAGTTCTTC.

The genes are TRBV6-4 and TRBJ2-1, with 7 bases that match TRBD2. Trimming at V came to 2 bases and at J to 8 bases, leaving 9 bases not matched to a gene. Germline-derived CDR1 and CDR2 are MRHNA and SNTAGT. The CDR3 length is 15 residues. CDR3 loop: CASSDGAGEPHEQFF. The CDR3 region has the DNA TGTGCCAGCAGTGACGGGGCGGGAGAGCCCCATGAGCAGTTCTTC.

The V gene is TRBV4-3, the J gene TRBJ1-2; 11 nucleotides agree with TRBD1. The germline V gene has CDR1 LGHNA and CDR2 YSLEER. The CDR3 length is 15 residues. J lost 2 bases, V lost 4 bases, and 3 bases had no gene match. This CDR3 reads CASSPRDRGNYGYTF. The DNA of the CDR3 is TGCGCCAGCAGCCCCCGGGACAGGGGGAACTATGGCTACACCTTC.

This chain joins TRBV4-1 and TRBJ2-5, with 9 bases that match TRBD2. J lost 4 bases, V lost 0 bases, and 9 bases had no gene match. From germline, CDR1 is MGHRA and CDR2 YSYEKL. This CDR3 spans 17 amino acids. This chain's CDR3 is CASSQDRGGGVGETQYF. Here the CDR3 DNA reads TGCGCCAGCAGCCAAGATCGGGGCGGGGGGGTCGGAGAGACCCAGTACTTC.

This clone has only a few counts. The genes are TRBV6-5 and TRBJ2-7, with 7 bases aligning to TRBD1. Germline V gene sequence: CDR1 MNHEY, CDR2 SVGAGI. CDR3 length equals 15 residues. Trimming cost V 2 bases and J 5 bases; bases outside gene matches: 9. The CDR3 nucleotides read TGTGCCAGCAGTTACGGGTTAGGGGGCGGCGACGAGCAGTACTTC. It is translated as CASSYGLGGGDEQYF.

CDR3 DNA sequence: TGTGCCAGCAGCCATACTAATAAAGGGGGTAACACTGAAGCTTTCTTT. This translates into CASSHTNKGGNTEAFF. The chain combines TRBV7-9 with TRBJ1-1; perhaps TRBD1 as D (6 bases). Germline lookup yields CDR1 SEHNR and CDR2 FQNEAQ (reference sequence). V shed 5 bases and J shed 2 bases, with 18 bases lying between them. The CDR3 is 16 residues long.

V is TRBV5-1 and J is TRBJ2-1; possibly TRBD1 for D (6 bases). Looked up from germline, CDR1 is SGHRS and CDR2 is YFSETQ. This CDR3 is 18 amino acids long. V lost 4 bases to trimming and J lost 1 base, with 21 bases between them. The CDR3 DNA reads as TGCGCCAGCAGCCCCCACCAGGTAGGGGGTGGGTCCTACAATGAGCAGTTCTTC. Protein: CASSPHQVGGGSYNEQFF. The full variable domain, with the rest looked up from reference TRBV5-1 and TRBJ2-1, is KAGVTQTPRYLIKTRGQQVTLSCSPISGHRSVSWYQQTPGQGLQFLFEYFSETQRNKGNFPGRFSGRQFSNSRSEMNVSTLELGDSALYLCASSPHQVGGGSYNEQFFGPGTRLTVL.